The present T cell receptor beta chain was sequenced within a study of beta chain features in type 1 diabetes. Sampling consisted of one heparinised blood draw per donor, averaging approximately 120 mL. All sorted populations exceeded 98% purity. This clone was seen more than once but under ten times. Its antigen is undetermined. Findings and caveats of the study: The study left unresolved whether HLA type influences TCRB rearrangement. Type 1 diabetes patients showed a moderate but significant shortening of TCRB CDR3s in all four CD4+ subsets.

Expressed TCRB transcripts were sequenced after all isolated RNA was converted to cDNA. Assay: immunoSEQ multiplex PCR; the TCRdb copy retains only in-frame clones and omits some. The sample holds some 220,000 clones, around 9.9% seen once. Sequenced sample: central memory CD4+ T cells from blood. The receptor comes from a man between 18 and 29 years old in good health.

CDR3 coding DNA: TGTGCCAGCAGCATCGGACTAACTCTAGAGCAGTTCTTC. This gives the protein CASSIGLTLEQFF. The chain joins TRBV11-2 to TRBJ2-1; tentatively, D is TRBD2 (6 bases). This CDR3 spans 13 amino acids. Trimming shortened V by 5 bases and J by 10 bases, and 15 bases separated the two germline ends. CDR1 is SGHAT, CDR2 FQNNGV, per germline. Using reference TRBV11-2 and TRBJ2-1 for the parts outside the CDR3, the full variable domain is EAGVAQSPRYKIIEKRQSVAFWCNPISGHATLYWYQQILGQGPKLLIQFQNNGVVDDSQLPKDRFSAERLKGVDSTLKIQPAKLEDSAVYLCASSIGLTLEQFFGPGTRLTVL.